The sequence of this T cell receptor beta chain was determined in a study of blood T cell repertoires in COVID-19. Data came from immunoSEQ multiplex PCR; TCRdb stores just in-frame clones and leaves some out. The data contain 65,000 to 85,000 clones, 70% to 80% of them singletons. V lost 3 bases and J 10 bases, leaving 17 bases between the germline ends. Per germline, CDR1 SGDLS and CDR2 YYNGEE. The CDR3 is made up of 15 amino acids. The sample holds a few counts of this clone. The sequenced sample consisted of peripheral blood. The rearrangement joins TRBV9 to TRBJ1-6; perhaps TRBD1 as D (6 bases). This receptor was identified in a middle-aged man with active or convalescent COVID-19. The CDR3 DNA is TGTGCCAGCAGCGGTCAGGGGCTCGGGAGGTCACCCCTCCACTTT. This encodes CASSGQGLGRSPLHF.